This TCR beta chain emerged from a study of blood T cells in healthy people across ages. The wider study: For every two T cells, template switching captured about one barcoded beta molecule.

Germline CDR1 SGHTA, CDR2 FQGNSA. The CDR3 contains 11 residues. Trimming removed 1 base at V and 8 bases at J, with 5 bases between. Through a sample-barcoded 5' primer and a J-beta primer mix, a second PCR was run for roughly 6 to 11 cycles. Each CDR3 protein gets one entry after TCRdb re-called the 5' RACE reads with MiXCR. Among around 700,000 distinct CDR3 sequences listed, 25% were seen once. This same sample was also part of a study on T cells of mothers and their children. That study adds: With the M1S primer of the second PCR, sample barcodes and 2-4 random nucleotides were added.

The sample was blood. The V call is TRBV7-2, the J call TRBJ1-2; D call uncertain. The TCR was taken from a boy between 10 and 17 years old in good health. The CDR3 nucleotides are TGTGCCAGCAGCTTAGTAAGCGGCTACACCTTC. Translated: CASSLVSGYTF.